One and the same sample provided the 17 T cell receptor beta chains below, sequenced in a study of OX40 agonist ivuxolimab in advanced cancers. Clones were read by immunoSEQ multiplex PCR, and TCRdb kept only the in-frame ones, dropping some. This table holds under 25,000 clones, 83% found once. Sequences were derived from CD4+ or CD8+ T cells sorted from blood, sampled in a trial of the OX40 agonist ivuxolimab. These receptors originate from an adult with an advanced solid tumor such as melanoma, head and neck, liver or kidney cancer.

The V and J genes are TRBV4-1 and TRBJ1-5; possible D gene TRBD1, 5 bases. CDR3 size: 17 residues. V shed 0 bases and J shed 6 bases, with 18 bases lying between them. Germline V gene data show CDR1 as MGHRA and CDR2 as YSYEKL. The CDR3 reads CASSQDHGGGARQPQHF. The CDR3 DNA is TGCGCCAGCAGCCAAGATCACGGTGGAGGGGCCCGTCAGCCCCAGCATTTT.

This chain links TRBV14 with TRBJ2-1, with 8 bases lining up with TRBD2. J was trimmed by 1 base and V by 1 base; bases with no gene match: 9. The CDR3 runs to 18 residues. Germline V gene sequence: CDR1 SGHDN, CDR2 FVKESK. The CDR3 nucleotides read TGTGCCAGCAGCCAAGGGGTTTTAGCGGGGTGGTCCTACAATGAGCAGTTCTTC. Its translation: CASSQGVLAGWSYNEQFF.

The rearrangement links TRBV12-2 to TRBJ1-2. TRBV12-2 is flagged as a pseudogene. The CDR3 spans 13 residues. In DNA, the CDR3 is TGTGCAAGTCGCCGGACGGATTACTATGGCTACACCTTC. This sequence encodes CASRRTDYYGYTF.

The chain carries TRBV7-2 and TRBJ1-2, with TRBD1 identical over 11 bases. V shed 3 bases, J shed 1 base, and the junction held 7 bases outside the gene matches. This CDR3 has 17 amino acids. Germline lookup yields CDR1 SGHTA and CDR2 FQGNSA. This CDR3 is CASSFPGTGGFNYGYTF. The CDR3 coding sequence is TGTGCCAGCAGCTTCCCCGGGACAGGGGGATTTAACTATGGCTACACCTTC.

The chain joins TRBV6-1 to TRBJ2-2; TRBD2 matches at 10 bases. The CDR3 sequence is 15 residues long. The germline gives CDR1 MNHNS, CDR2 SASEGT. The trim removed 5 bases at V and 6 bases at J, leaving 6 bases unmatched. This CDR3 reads CASSLSGGAAGELFF. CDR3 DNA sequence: TGTGCCAGCAGTTTAAGCGGGGGGGCCGCCGGGGAGCTGTTTTTT.

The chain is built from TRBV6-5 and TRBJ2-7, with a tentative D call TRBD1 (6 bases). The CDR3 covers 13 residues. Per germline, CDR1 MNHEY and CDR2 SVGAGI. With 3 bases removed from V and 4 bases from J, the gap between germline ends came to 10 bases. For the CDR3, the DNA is TGTGCCAGCAGTTATCTTCAGGGGTACGAGCAGTACTTC. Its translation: CASSYLQGYEQYF.

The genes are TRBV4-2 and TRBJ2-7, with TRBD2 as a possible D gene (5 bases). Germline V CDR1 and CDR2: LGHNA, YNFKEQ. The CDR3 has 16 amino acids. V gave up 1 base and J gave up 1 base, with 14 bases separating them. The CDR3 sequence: CASSQARGLISYEQYF. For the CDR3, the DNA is TGTGCCAGCAGCCAAGCACGAGGACTGATTTCCTACGAGCAGTACTTC.

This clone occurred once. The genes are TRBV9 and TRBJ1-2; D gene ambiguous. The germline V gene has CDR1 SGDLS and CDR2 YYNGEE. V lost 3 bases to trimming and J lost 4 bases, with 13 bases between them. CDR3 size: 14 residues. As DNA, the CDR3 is TGTGCCAGCAGCGGACAATTTAACTTCTATGGCTACACCTTC. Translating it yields CASSGQFNFYGYTF.

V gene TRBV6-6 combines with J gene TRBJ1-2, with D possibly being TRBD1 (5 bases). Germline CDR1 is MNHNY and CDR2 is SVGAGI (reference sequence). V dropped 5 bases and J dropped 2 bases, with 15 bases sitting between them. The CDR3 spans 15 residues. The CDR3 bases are TGTGCCAGCAGTCAAACTCCGGGACTCAACTATGGCTACACCTTC. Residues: CASSQTPGLNYGYTF.

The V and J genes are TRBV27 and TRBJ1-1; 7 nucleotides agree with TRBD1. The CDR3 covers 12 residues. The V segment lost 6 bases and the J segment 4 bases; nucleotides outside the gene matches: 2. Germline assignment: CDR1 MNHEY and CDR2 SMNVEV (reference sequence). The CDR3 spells CASREGATEAFF. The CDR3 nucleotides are TGTGCCAGCAGAGAGGGGGCCACTGAAGCTTTCTTT.

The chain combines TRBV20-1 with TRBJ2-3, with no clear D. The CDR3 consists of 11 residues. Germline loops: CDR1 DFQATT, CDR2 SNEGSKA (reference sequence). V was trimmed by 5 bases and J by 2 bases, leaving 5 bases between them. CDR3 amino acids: CSAGNTDTQYF. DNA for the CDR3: TGCAGTGCTGGTAACACAGATACGCAGTATTTT.

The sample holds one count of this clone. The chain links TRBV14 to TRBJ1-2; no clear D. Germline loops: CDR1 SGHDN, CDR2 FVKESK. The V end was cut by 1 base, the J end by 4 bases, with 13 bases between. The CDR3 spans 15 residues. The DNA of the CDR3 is TGTGCCAGCAGCCAAGGATCCGGGCTGGGCTATGGCTACACCTTC. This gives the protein CASSQGSGLGYGYTF.

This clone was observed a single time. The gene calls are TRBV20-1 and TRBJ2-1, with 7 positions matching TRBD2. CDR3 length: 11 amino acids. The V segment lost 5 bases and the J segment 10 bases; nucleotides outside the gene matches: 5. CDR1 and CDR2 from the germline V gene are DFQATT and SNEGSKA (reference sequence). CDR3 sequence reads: CSAPYSGEQFF. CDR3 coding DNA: TGCAGTGCTCCGTATAGCGGGGAGCAGTTCTTC.

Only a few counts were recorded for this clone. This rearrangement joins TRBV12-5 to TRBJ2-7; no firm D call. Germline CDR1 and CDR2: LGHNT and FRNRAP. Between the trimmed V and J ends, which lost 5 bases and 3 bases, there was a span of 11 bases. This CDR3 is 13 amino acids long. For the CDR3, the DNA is TGTGCTAGTGGTCAGGTCCCCAGCTACGAGCAGTACTTC. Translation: CASGQVPSYEQYF. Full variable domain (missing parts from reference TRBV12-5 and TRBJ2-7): DARVTQTPRHKVTEMGQEVTMRCQPILGHNTVFWYRQTMMQGLELLAYFRNRAPLDDSGMPKDRFSAEMPDATLATLKIQPSEPRDSAVYFCASGQVPSYEQYFGPGTRLTVT.

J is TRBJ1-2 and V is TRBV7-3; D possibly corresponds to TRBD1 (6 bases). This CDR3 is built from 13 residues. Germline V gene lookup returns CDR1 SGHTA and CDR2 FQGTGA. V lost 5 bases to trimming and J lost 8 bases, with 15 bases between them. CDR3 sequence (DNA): TGTGCCAGCAGCCGTGACAGGCTTCGGGGCTACACCTTC. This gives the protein CASSRDRLRGYTF. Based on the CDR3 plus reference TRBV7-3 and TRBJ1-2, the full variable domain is GAGVSQTPSNKVTEKGKYVELRCDPISGHTALYWYRQSLGQGPEFLIYFQGTGAADDSGLPNDRFFAVRPEGSVSTLKIQRTERGDSAVYLCASSRDRLRGYTFGSGTRLTVV.

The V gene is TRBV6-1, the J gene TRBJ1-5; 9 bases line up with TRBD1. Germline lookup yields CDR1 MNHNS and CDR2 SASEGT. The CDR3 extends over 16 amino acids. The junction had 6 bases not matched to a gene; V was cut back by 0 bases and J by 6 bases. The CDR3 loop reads CASSEATGGFGQPQHF. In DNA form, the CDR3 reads TGTGCCAGCAGTGAAGCAACAGGGGGCTTTGGTCAGCCCCAGCATTTT.

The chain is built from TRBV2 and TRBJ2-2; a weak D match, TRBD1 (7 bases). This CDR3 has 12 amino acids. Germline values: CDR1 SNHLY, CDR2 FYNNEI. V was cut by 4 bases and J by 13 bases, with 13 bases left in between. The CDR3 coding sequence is TGTGCCAGCAGTGGGGGGGACAGTGGGCTGTTTTTT. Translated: CASSGGDSGLFF. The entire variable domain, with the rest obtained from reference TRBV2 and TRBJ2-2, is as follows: EPEVTQTPSHQVTQMGQEVILRCVPISNHLYFYWYRQILGQKVEFLVSFYNNEISEKSEIFDDQFSVERPDGSNFTLKIRSTKLEDSAMYFCASSGGDSGLFFGEGSRLTVL.